The clone carrying this T cell receptor beta chain showed up just a few times. Its antigen is not known. The sample comes from a study of T cell repertoires in cytomegalovirus infection. Background on the study: Shared public TCR beta signatures pointed to both CMV infection and a matching HLA type. Whole-study results and caveats: The ex vivo response was dominated by HLA-C-restricted CMV-specific TCR beta clonotypes. Cumulative public TCR beta family frequency identified CMV carriers with the relevant HLA.

The germline CDR1 and CDR2 sequences are SGHTA and FQGTGA. The CDR3 spans 14 residues. The germline V and J ends were trimmed by 0 bases and 7 bases, with 10 bases remaining between them. TCRdb passed the reads through MiXCR, listing each CDR3 protein once. This sample has more than 150,000 distinct CDR3 sequences, with around 22% found just once. Source material: PBMCs. This rearrangement joins TRBV7-3 to TRBJ2-1; D not resolved. The receptor's source is a human donor in good health (CMV status not recorded). Some clones in this sample may be carry-over from other donors' samples. The CDR3 spells CASSLTPGPNEQFF. CDR3 nucleotide sequence: TGTGCCAGCAGCTTAACGCCGGGCCCAAATGAGCAGTTCTTC.